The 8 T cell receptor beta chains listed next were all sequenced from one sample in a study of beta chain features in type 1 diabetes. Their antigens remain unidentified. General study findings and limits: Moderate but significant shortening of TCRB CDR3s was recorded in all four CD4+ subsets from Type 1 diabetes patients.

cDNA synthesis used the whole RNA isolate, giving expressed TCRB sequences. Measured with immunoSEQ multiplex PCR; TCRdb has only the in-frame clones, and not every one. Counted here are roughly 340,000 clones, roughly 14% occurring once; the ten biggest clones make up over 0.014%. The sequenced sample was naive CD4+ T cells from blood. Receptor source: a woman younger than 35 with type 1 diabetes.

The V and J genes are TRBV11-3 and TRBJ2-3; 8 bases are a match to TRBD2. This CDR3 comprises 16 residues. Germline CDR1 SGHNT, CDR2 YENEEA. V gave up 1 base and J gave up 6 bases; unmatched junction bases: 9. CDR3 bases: TGTGCCAGCAGCTTAGGGGTTGCGGGAGGCTTGGATACGCAGTATTTT. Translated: CASSLGVAGGLDTQYF.

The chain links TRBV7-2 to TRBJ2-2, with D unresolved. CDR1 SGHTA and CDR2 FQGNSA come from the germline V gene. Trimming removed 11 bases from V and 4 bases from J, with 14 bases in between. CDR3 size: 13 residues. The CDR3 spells CAYERPGTGELFF. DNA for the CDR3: TGTGCCTATGAGCGCCCGGGCACCGGGGAGCTGTTTTTT.

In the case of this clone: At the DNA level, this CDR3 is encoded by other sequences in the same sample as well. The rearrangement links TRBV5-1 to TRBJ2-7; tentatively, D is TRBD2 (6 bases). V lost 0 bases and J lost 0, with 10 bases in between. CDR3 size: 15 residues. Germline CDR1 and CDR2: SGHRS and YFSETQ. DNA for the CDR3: TGCGCCAGCAGCTTGGTGGGCGGGAACTCCTACGAGCAGTACTTC. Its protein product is CASSLVGGNSYEQYF.

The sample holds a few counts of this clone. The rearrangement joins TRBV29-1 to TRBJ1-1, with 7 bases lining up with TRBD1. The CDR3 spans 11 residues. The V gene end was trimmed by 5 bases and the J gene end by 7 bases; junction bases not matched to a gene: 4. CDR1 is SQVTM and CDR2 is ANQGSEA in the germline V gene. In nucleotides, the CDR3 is TGCAGCGTTCGACAGGGTAGTGAAGCTTTCTTT. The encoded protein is CSVRQGSEAFF.

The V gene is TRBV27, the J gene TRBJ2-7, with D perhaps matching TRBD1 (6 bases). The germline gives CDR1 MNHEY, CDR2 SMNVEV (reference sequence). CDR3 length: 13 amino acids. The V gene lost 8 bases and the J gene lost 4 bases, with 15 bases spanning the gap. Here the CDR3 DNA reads TGTGCCAGCGCCTTACAGGGTCCTTACGAGCAGTACTTC. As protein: CASALQGPYEQYF.

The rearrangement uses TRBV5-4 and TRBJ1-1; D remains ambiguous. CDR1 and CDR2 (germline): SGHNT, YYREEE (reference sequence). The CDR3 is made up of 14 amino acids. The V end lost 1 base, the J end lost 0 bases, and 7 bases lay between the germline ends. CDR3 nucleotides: TGTGCCAGCAGCTTGAACAGTATGAACACTGAAGCTTTCTTT. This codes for CASSLNSMNTEAFF. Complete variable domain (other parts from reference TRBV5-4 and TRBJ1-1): ETGVTQSPTHLIKTRGQQVTLRCSSQSGHNTVSWYQQALGQGPQFIFQYYREEENGRGNFPPRFSGLQFPNYSSELNVNALELDDSALYLCASSLNSMNTEAFFGQGTRLTVV.

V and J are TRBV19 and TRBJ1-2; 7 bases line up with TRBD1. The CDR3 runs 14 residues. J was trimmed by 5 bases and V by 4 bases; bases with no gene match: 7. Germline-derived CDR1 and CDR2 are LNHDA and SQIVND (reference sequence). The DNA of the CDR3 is TGTGCCAGTAGTACCGGACAGGTCGCGTATGGCTACACCTTC. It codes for CASSTGQVAYGYTF.

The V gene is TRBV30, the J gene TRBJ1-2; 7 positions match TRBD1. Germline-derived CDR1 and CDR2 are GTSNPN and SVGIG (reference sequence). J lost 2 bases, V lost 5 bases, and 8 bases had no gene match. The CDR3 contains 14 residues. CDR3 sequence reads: CAWGVLTGNYGYTF. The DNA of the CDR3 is TGTGCCTGGGGGGTACTGACAGGGAACTATGGCTACACCTTC.